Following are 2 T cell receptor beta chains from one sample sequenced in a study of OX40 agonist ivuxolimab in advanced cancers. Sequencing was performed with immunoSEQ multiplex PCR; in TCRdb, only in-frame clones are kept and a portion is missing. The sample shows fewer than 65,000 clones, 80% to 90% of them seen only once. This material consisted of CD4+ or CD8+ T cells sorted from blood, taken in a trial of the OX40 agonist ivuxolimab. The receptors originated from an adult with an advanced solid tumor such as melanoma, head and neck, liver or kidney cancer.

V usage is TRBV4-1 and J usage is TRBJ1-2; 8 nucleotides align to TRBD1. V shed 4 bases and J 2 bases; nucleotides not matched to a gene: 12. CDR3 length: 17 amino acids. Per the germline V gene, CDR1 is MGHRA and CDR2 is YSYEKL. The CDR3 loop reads CASSPDPDRVENYGYTF. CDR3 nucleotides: TGCGCCAGCAGCCCTGACCCGGACAGGGTAGAAAACTATGGCTACACCTTC.

For the CDR3, the DNA is TGTGCCAGTAGTATAGAGGGTGTACTGTTTTTT. Its translation: CASSIEGVLFF. This rearrangement joins TRBV19 to TRBJ1-4; D is undetermined. Trimming removed 0 bases from V and 13 bases from J, with 6 bases in between. The CDR3 length is 11 residues. Germline V CDR1 and CDR2: LNHDA, SQIVND (reference sequence). Full variable domain (remainder filled in from reference TRBV19 and TRBJ1-4): DGGITQSPKYLFRKEGQNVTLSCEQNLNHDAMYWYRQDPGQGLRLIYYSQIVNDFQKGDIAEGYSVSREKKESFPLTVTSAQKNPTAFYLCASSIEGVLFFGSGTQLSVL.